This T cell receptor beta chain comes out of a study of blood T cell repertoires in COVID-19. Study details: COVID-19 samples, acute and convalescent, were from the United States, Italy and Spain. T cells, B-cell-depleted T cells, or PBMCs supplied cDNA or gDNA.

In the case of this clone: The identical CDR3 is also encoded by other nucleotide sequences in the sample.

Germline V lookup: CDR1 MDHEN, CDR2 SYDVKM. The ends were cut back, 6 bases at V and 5 bases at J, with 7 bases in the middle. The CDR3 covers 11 residues. The assay was immunoSEQ multiplex PCR, and TCRdb's table has in-frame clones only and misses some. The sample lists about 64,000 clones, roughly 85% seen once, with 40% to 45% in the top ten. The Seattle patients joined while their infection was active and were tracked longitudinally afterward. The clonotype originates from a woman aged 60-70 years with COVID-19, enrolled during active disease. The specimen sequenced was peripheral blood. The rearrangement links TRBV28 to TRBJ1-2; unclear D gene. The CDR3 region is CASSLSYGYTF. The CDR3 coding sequence is TGTGCCAGCAGCCTTAGTTATGGCTACACCTTC.